This entry is about one T cell receptor beta chain. Its target is not known. These data are taken from a study of shared clonotypes between healthy human individuals. Healthy HIV-negative adults with no recent acute infections or vaccinations were recruited as donors. The germline gives CDR1 SGHDT, CDR2 YYEEEE. The CDR3 loop spans 16 amino acids. With 6 bases removed from V and 4 bases from J, the gap between germline ends came to 23 bases. Method: immunoSEQ multiplex PCR; TCRdb's copy keeps in-frame clones and lacks some. The data hold fewer than 1.6 million clones, with less than 99% observed a single time. Study outcomes and limitations: When naive CD4 clonotypes were compared across a handful of donors, 4% to 6.5% were shared. Naive subsets typically showed greater estimated richness than memory subsets. In the sorted subsets, rarefaction showed sequencing was incomplete despite large depth.

Sample: naive CD4+ T cells sorted from blood. Noted subset: CD45RA+ positively selected. The rearrangement links TRBV5-6 to TRBJ2-7; D is ambiguous. The clonotype originates from a young man in good health. CDR3 nucleotide sequence: TGTGCCAGCAACAAAATCGCAAAGGGTAATGATTACGAGCAGTACTTC. The encoded protein is CASNKIAKGNDYEQYF.